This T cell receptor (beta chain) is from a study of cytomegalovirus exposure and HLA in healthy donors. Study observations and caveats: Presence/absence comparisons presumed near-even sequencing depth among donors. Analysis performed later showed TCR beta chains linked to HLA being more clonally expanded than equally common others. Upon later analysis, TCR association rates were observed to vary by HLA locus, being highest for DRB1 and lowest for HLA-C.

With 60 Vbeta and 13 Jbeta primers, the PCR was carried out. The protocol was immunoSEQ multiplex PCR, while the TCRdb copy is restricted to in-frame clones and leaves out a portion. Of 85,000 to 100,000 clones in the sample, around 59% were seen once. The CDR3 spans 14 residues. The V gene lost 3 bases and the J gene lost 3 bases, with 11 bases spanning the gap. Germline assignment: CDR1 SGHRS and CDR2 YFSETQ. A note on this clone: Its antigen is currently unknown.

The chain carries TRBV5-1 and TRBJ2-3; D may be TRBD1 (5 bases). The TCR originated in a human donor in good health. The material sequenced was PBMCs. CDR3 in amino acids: CASSSQDYTDTQYF. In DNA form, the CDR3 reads TGCGCCAGCAGCTCACAGGATTATACAGATACGCAGTATTTT. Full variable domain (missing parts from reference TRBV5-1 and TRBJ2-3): KAGVTQTPRYLIKTRGQQVTLSCSPISGHRSVSWYQQTPGQGLQFLFEYFSETQRNKGNFPGRFSGRQFSNSRSEMNVSTLELGDSALYLCASSSQDYTDTQYFGPGTRLTVL.